Below, one T cell receptor beta chain is given with its context. Its antigen remains unidentified. Some clones are missing from TCRdb's copy, which holds only in-frame ones; the method was immunoSEQ multiplex PCR. Of tens of thousands of clones listed, about 90% are singletons. This sample is part of a study of cytomegalovirus exposure and HLA in healthy donors. Looking at the study overall: Later, an analysis reported that the 110 or so validation repertoires had used the same platform as the approximately 680 first-cohort repertoires.

Findings and limits, study-wide: Usually a TCR sequence was rare, but some public TCRs were found in many donors.

The germline CDR1 and CDR2 sequences are SQVTM and ANQGSEA. This CDR3 comprises 16 residues. Trimming removed 5 bases from V and 1 base from J; junction bases left unmatched: 8. Sequencing was performed on PBMCs. This chain connects TRBV29-1 to TRBJ2-3, with 11 bases that match TRBD2. The TCR sequence derives from a woman aged 18-35 years in good health and CMV-seropositive. The CDR3 sequence: CSVHLAGGLGTDTQYF. The CDR3 coding sequence is TGCAGCGTTCATCTAGCGGGAGGTTTAGGCACAGATACGCAGTATTTT.